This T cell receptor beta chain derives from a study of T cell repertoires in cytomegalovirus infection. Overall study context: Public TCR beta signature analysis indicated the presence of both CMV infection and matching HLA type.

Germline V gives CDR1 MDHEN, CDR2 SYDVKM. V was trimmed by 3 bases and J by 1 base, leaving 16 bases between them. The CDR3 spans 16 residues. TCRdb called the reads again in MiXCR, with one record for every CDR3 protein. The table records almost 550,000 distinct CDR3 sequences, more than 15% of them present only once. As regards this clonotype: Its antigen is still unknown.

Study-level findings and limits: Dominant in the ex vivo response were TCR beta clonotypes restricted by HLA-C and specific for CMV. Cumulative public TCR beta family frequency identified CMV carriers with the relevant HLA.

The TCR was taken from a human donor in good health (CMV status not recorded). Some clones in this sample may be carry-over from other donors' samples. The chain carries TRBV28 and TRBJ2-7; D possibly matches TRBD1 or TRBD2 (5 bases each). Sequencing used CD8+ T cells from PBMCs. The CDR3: CASSFPPGTASYEQYF. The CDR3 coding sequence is TGTGCCAGCAGTTTCCCCCCCGGGACCGCATCCTACGAGCAGTACTTC. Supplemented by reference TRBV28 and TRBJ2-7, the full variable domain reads DVKVTQSSRYLVKRTGEKVFLECVQDMDHENMFWYRQDPGLGLRLIYFSYDVKMKEKGDIPEGYSVSREKKERFSLILESASTNQTSMYLCASSFPPGTASYEQYFGPGTRLTVT.